One and the same sample provided the 8 T cell receptor beta chains below, sequenced in a study of blood T cell repertoires in COVID-19. Clones were sequenced by immunoSEQ multiplex PCR, and TCRdb holds only the in-frame ones, with some missing. The data contain nearly 200,000 clones, around 84% of them singletons. Sequencing was done on a sample of peripheral blood. The receptors originated from a human donor in a cohort sampled during active COVID-19.

The rearrangement links TRBV29-1 to TRBJ1-2; 9 bases line up with TRBD1. The CDR3 is 12 residues long. After removal of 4 bases from V and 7 bases from J, the junction contained 4 bases not matched to a gene. CDR1 and CDR2 (germline): SQVTM, ANQGSEA. CDR3 residues: CSVGGQGGGYTF. CDR3 sequence (DNA): TGCAGCGTTGGGGGACAGGGAGGTGGCTACACCTTC.

V and J are TRBV27 and TRBJ2-7, with a possible D match to TRBD1 (6 bases). This CDR3 region has 11 residues. Germline values: CDR1 MNHEY, CDR2 SMNVEV (reference sequence). V lost 6 bases and J 3 bases, leaving 6 bases between the germline ends. The CDR3 sequence is CASRQGYEQYF. DNA for the CDR3: TGTGCCAGCAGACAGGGCTACGAGCAGTACTTC.

This clone has only one observation. The chain uses TRBV9 and TRBJ1-1; D not resolved. V was trimmed by 2 bases and J by 0 bases, leaving 5 bases between them. Germline V gives CDR1 SGDLS, CDR2 YYNGEE. The CDR3 contains 13 residues. The CDR3 here is CASSVTVNTEAFF. The CDR3 bases are TGTGCCAGCAGCGTGACTGTGAACACTGAAGCTTTCTTT.

This clone was seen a few times. This chain links TRBV6-6 with TRBJ1-2; unclear D gene. The V end was cut by 6 bases, the J end by 8 bases, with 13 bases between. This CDR3 is built from 12 residues. The germline V gene has CDR1 MNHNY and CDR2 SVGAGI (reference sequence). CDR3 sequence (DNA): TGTGCCAGCAGGGAGGGTTTCTGGGGCTACACCTTC. It yields the protein CASREGFWGYTF.

The rearrangement joins TRBV7-8 to TRBJ2-3; 10 nucleotides agree with TRBD2. With V trimmed by 5 bases and J by 3 bases, 17 bases remained unmatched. Germline V lookup: CDR1 SGHVS, CDR2 FQNEAQ. There are 19 residues in the CDR3. CDR3 protein: CASSPHNVRTAGGTDTQYF. In DNA, the CDR3 is TGTGCCAGCAGCCCCCATAATGTCAGGACAGCGGGAGGGACAGATACGCAGTATTTT.

The CDR3 nucleotides are TGTGCCAGCAGACCATCCCGGGAACGACAAGAGACCCAGTACTTC. Translation gives CASRPSRERQETQYF. The chain uses TRBV27 and TRBJ2-5; the D gene is possibly TRBD2 (5 bases). V lost 6 bases, J lost 2 bases, and 16 bases lay in between. CDR3 length: 15 residues. Germline V gene lookup returns CDR1 MNHEY and CDR2 SMNVEV (reference sequence).

The chain joins TRBV29-1 to TRBJ1-4, with D possibly being TRBD1 (5 bases). V was cut by 3 bases and J by 5 bases, with 13 bases left in between. Germline CDR1 SQVTM, CDR2 ANQGSEA. This CDR3 is built from 14 residues. The CDR3 loop reads CSVEIGGTNEKLFF. The CDR3 DNA follows: TGCAGCGTTGAGATCGGGGGAACGAATGAAAAACTGTTTTTT.

The chain has TRBV12-3 or TRBV12-4 and TRBJ1-2, with 11 positions matching TRBD1. The ends lost 10 bases at V and 5 bases at J; junction bases unmatched: 6. This CDR3 is built from 13 residues. The CDR3 nucleotides are TGTGCCACGGGACAGGGGGTACTATATGGCTACACCTTC. Translation gives CATGQGVLYGYTF.